Shown below are 26 T cell receptor beta chains from a single sample sequenced in a study of CD8 T cells in Susac syndrome. RNA was extracted with the RNeasy kit, and a quantity of roughly 0.5 to 1 ug was reverse transcribed using random hexamers. From the immunoSEQ multiplex PCR reads, TCRdb called clonotypes with MiXCR, one entry per CDR3 protein. The sample lists 150,000 to 200,000 distinct CDR3 sequences, approximately 94% seen once, with 0.085% to 0.13% in the top ten. Material: CD4+ T cells from PBMCs. These receptors all come from a human donor in good health.

The chain is built from TRBV16 and TRBJ2-7; no firm D call. V was shortened by 4 bases and J by 0 bases, with 10 bases between the two germline ends. The CDR3 has 14 amino acids. Germline CDR1 is KGHSY and CDR2 is FQNENV. The CDR3 spells CASSPRAGSYEQYF. The CDR3 bases are TGTGCCAGCAGCCCCCGGGCAGGCTCCTACGAGCAGTACTTC.

The CDR3 is CASSQGTFRTDQETQYF. In DNA form, the CDR3 reads TGTGCCAGCAGCCAAGGTACCTTTCGGACGGACCAAGAGACCCAGTACTTC. This rearrangement joins TRBV3-1 to TRBJ2-5; D call uncertain. From germline, CDR1 is LGHDT and CDR2 YNNKEL (reference sequence). The CDR3 contains 17 residues. Trimming removed 1 base from V and 0 bases from J, with 15 bases in between.

The chain recombines TRBV5-4 with TRBJ1-1; no definite D call. V was pared by 1 base and J by 3 bases, with 4 bases between. Per the germline V gene, CDR1 is SGHNT and CDR2 is YYREEE (reference sequence). This CDR3 has 12 residues. The CDR3 spells CASSLLYTEAFF. The CDR3 DNA is TGTGCCAGCAGCTTGCTGTACACTGAAGCTTTCTTT.

The chain links TRBV6-4 to TRBJ1-2, with D tentatively TRBD1 (6 bases). Germline loops: CDR1 MRHNA, CDR2 SNTAGT. The CDR3 is made up of 14 amino acids. The V gene lost 8 bases and the J gene lost 5 bases, with 18 bases spanning the gap. CDR3: CASGTPTGSYGYTF. Here the CDR3 DNA reads TGTGCCAGCGGGACACCTACGGGGTCTTATGGCTACACCTTC.

The chain combines TRBV20-1 with TRBJ2-2; D not certain. Trimming removed 5 bases from V and 3 bases from J, with 10 bases in between. Per germline, CDR1 DFQATT and CDR2 SNEGSKA (reference sequence). There are 13 residues in the CDR3. The CDR3 DNA sequence: TGCAGTGCTCCCTTCGCGGACACCGGGGAGCTGTTTTTT. Residues: CSAPFADTGELFF.

This clonotype appeared a single time. The chain is built from TRBV27 and TRBJ1-1; D gene uncertain. Per germline, CDR1 MNHEY and CDR2 SMNVEV (reference sequence). V was pared by 2 bases and J by 1 base, with 11 bases between. The CDR3 is made up of 15 amino acids. The CDR3 DNA sequence: TGTGCCAGCAGTTTAATGGGAGGCGAGAACACTGAAGCTTTCTTT. This encodes CASSLMGGENTEAFF.

The J gene is TRBJ2-3, the V gene TRBV7-3, with D possibly TRBD1 on 5 matching bases. The CDR3 has 15 amino acids. Trimming stripped 2 bases from V and 0 bases from J, with 9 bases between. Germline V gene sequence: CDR1 SGHTA, CDR2 FQGTGA. This CDR3 is CASSLRDRSTDTQYF. The CDR3 bases are TGTGCCAGCAGCTTACGAGACAGAAGCACAGATACGCAGTATTTT.

The rearrangement links TRBV5-1 to TRBJ2-3; D is unresolved. Per germline, CDR1 SGHRS and CDR2 YFSETQ. Trimming pared 4 bases from V and 2 bases from J, leaving 8 bases between. This CDR3 is 13 amino acids long. DNA of the CDR3: TGCGCCAGCAGCAACCCAACCACAGATACGCAGTATTTT. This encodes CASSNPTTDTQYF.

The chain employs TRBV29-1 and TRBJ2-1; TRBD1 might be the D (6 bases). The V gene lost 6 bases and the J gene lost 0 bases, with 21 bases spanning the gap. CDR1 is SQVTM and CDR2 is ANQGSEA in the germline V gene. There are 17 residues in the CDR3. The CDR3 bases are TGCAGCGTCACACAGGGTCCCGGACGGCACTCCTACAATGAGCAGTTCTTC. Translating it yields CSVTQGPGRHSYNEQFF.

V usage is TRBV11-2 and J usage is TRBJ2-5, with 9 nucleotides matching TRBD1. Germline V gene data show CDR1 as SGHAT and CDR2 as FQNNGV. The CDR3 consists of 15 residues. V lost 2 bases to trimming and J lost 5 bases; unmatched junction nucleotides: 6. The CDR3 DNA sequence: TGTGCCAGCAGCTTAACAGGGGGCCGACGGGAGACCCAGTACTTC. Its protein product is CASSLTGGRRETQYF. The full variable domain, rest sourced from reference TRBV11-2 and TRBJ2-5, is EAGVAQSPRYKIIEKRQSVAFWCNPISGHATLYWYQQILGQGPKLLIQFQNNGVVDDSQLPKDRFSAERLKGVDSTLKIQPAKLEDSAVYLCASSLTGGRRETQYFGPGTRLLVL.

The chain recombines TRBV2 with TRBJ2-1, with D uncertain. There are 15 residues in the CDR3. V gave up 7 bases and J gave up 0 bases, with 13 bases separating them. CDR1 and CDR2 (germline): SNHLY, FYNNEI. In nucleotides, the CDR3 is TGTGCCAGCACTTCAAAGGTTATCTCCTACAATGAGCAGTTCTTC. Translating it yields CASTSKVISYNEQFF.

V is TRBV18 and J is TRBJ2-5; possible D gene TRBD1, 6 bases. The CDR3 has 13 amino acids. Germline loops: CDR1 KGHSH, CDR2 LQKENI. V lost 5 bases and J lost 2, with 9 bases in between. This CDR3 is CASSVTGQETQYF. The CDR3 DNA sequence: TGTGCCAGCTCAGTAACAGGGCAAGAGACCCAGTACTTC.

The CDR3 coding sequence is TGTGCCTCCCAGAGGGGCTCAAATCAGCCCCAGCATTTT. It codes for CASQRGSNQPQHF. The V and J genes are TRBV30 and TRBJ1-5; possibly TRBD1 for D (5 bases). Germline CDR1 GTSNPN, CDR2 SVGIG (reference sequence). This CDR3 has 13 residues. V lost 7 bases and J lost 4, with 14 bases in between.

About this clonotype: One end of the junction does not line up with germline, which may come from a read error. V usage is TRBV30 and J usage is TRBJ2-3, with 9 bases lining up with TRBD2. The CDR3 covers 13 residues. Looked up from germline, CDR1 is GTSNPN and CDR2 is SVGIG (reference sequence). Written as DNA, the CDR3 is TGTGCCCGGAGGGGACTAGCCACAGATACGCAGTATTTT. Translating gives CARRGLATDTQYF.

This clonotype was found once. The chain joins TRBV29-1 to TRBJ2-4; D is uncertain. The V end was cut by 6 bases, the J end by 0 bases, with 12 bases between. The CDR3 contains 14 residues. Germline values: CDR1 SQVTM, CDR2 ANQGSEA. The CDR3: CSVILNLAKNIQYF. The CDR3 nucleotides read TGCAGCGTCATCCTAAATCTAGCCAAAAACATTCAGTACTTC. The full variable domain, completed using reference TRBV29-1 and TRBJ2-4, is SAVISQKPSRDICQRGTSLTIQCQVDSQVTMMFWYRQQPGQSLTLIATANQGSEATYESGFVIDKFPISRPNLTFSTLTVSNMSPEDSSIYLCSVILNLAKNIQYFGAGTRLSVL.

The chain uses TRBV5-4 and TRBJ2-3; no definite D call. Trimming shortened V by 5 bases and J by 6 bases, and 13 bases separated the two germline ends. The CDR3 covers 13 residues. Germline V gene data show CDR1 as SGHNT and CDR2 as YYREEE (reference sequence). CDR3 sequence: CASRLYTTDTQYF. The CDR3 nucleotides read TGTGCCAGCAGACTTTACACGACGGATACGCAGTATTTT.

This sequence joins TRBV20-1 and TRBJ2-5, with D maybe TRBD2 (7 bases). CDR1 is DFQATT, CDR2 SNEGSKA, per germline (reference sequence). This CDR3 region has 13 residues. V lost 7 bases, J lost 2 bases, and 14 bases lay in between. CDR3 in DNA: TGCAGTGTAGGGGGAGGGGGGCAAGAGACCCAGTACTTC. It codes for CSVGGGGQETQYF.

The chain combines TRBV20-1 with TRBJ1-2; D gene uncertain. Germline V gives CDR1 DFQATT, CDR2 SNEGSKA (reference sequence). V was clipped by 2 bases and J by 8 bases, with 6 bases between them. The CDR3 runs to 10 residues. The CDR3 region has the DNA TGCAGTGCTAGACTAGAAGGCTACACCTTC. This gives the protein CSARLEGYTF.

J is TRBJ2-7 and V is TRBV7-8, with a tentative D call TRBD2 (6 bases). The CDR3 is 14 amino acids. Trimming removed 5 bases at V and 3 bases at J, with 14 bases between. Germline CDR1 SGHVS, CDR2 FQNEAQ. CDR3 nucleotides: TGTGCCAGCAGCCATCGTAGGACTAACTACGAGCAGTACTTC. Translating gives CASSHRRTNYEQYF. Full variable domain (rest looked up from reference TRBV7-8 and TRBJ2-7): GAGVSQSPRYKVAKRGQDVALRCDPISGHVSLFWYQQALGQGPEFLTYFQNEAQLDKSGLPSDRFFAERPEGSVSTLKIQRTQQEDSAVYLCASSHRRTNYEQYFGPGTRLTVT.

The chain joins TRBV3-1 to TRBJ2-1, with 10 bases aligning to TRBD2. The CDR3 is 15 amino acids. The germline gives CDR1 LGHDT, CDR2 YNNKEL (reference sequence). The trim removed 3 bases at V and 5 bases at J, leaving 4 bases unmatched. Here the CDR3 DNA reads TGTGCCAGCAGCCACCTAGCGGGAGTTGACAATGAGCAGTTCTTC. Translated: CASSHLAGVDNEQFF.

The chain recombines TRBV29-1 with TRBJ2-7; 8 bases map to TRBD2. In germline, CDR1 is SQVTM, CDR2 ANQGSEA. The CDR3 runs 15 residues. Trimming cost V 6 bases and J 2 bases; bases outside gene matches: 12. Here the CDR3 DNA reads TGCAGCGTCCGGACTAGCCCAGATGAGACCTACGAGCAGTACTTC. This translates into CSVRTSPDETYEQYF.

This clonotype appeared once. This rearrangement joins TRBV7-2 to TRBJ2-5; D ambiguous. Germline CDR1 is SGHTA and CDR2 is FQGNSA. CDR3 length equals 16 residues. Trimming took 3 bases from V and 0 from J, leaving 14 bases between them. CDR3 residues: CASSLKGSTYQETQYF. The CDR3, as DNA: TGTGCCAGCAGCTTGAAGGGATCGACGTACCAAGAGACCCAGTACTTC.

The chain links TRBV3-1 to TRBJ2-1; D might be TRBD2 (6 bases). This CDR3 has 16 residues. Germline assignment: CDR1 LGHDT and CDR2 YNNKEL (reference sequence). V was cut by 1 base and J by 10 bases, with 20 bases left in between. CDR3 region: CASSQGEVGISAEQFF. The CDR3 bases are TGTGCCAGCAGCCAAGGGGAGGTGGGCATATCGGCGGAGCAGTTCTTC.

This chain links TRBV7-3 with TRBJ2-1, with a possible D match to TRBD2 (5 bases). The CDR3 loop spans 15 amino acids. Per the germline V gene, CDR1 is SGHTA and CDR2 is FQGTGA. Trimming took 2 bases from V and 1 from J, leaving 9 bases between them. The CDR3 nucleotides are TGTGCCAGCAGCTTACTCCGAGGGTCCTACAATGAGCAGTTCTTC. Its translation: CASSLLRGSYNEQFF.

The rearrangement links TRBV9 to TRBJ1-2, with TRBD1 matching 12 bases. CDR1 is SGDLS and CDR2 is YYNGEE in the germline V gene. There are 16 residues in the CDR3. The V gene end was trimmed by 3 bases and the J gene end by 4 bases; junction bases not matched to a gene: 7. The CDR3 DNA sequence: TGTGCCAGCAGCGCGTCCGGGACAGGGGGCCCCTATGGCTACACCTTC. Its translation: CASSASGTGGPYGYTF.

This clonotype appeared a single time. This chain joins TRBV2 and TRBJ1-5; D is undetermined. V was trimmed by 5 bases and J by 4 bases, leaving 9 bases between them. The CDR3 totals 13 residues. Germline V gene sequence: CDR1 SNHLY, CDR2 FYNNEI. Written as DNA, the CDR3 is TGTGCCAGCAGTCAAGAACGAAATCAGCCCCAGCATTTT. Protein: CASSQERNQPQHF. Filled out from reference TRBV2 and TRBJ1-5, the complete variable domain reads EPEVTQTPSHQVTQMGQEVILRCVPISNHLYFYWYRQILGQKVEFLVSFYNNEISEKSEIFDDQFSVERPDGSNFTLKIRSTKLEDSAMYFCASSQERNQPQHFGDGTRLSIL.